This entry lists 23 T cell receptor beta chains sequenced from one sample in a study of radiotherapy plus CTLA-4 blockade in lung cancer. Sequenced by immunoSEQ multiplex PCR; TCRdb stores in-frame clones only, minus some. The repertoire has under 55,000 clones, 75% to 85% of them found once; the top ten carry 2.5% to 3.5%. The sample in question was peripheral blood, obtained from a patient treated with radiotherapy plus ipilimumab. The receptors derive from a human donor with non-small cell lung cancer who had stable disease on radiotherapy plus ipilimumab.

The V call is TRBV28, the J call TRBJ1-4, with 9 nucleotides matching TRBD1. The end of the DNA aligns better with TRBJ2-2, so the J call may be wrong. Germline CDR1 and CDR2: MDHEN and SYDVKM. This CDR3 is 14 amino acids long. The CDR3 sequence is CASSRDRDRRELFF. As DNA, the CDR3 is TGTGCCAGCAGCCGGGACAGGGATCGGAGGGAGCTGTTTTTT.

The chain combines TRBV6-5 with TRBJ2-7, with 7 nucleotides matching TRBD2. There are 15 residues in the CDR3. The V gene's germline CDR1 is MNHEY and CDR2 SVGAGI. J gave up 4 bases and V 6 bases, and 12 bases lay outside the gene matches. In DNA, the CDR3 is TGTGCCAGCAGCCCCATCTCGGCGGGAGAATACGAGCAGTACTTC. It is translated as CASSPISAGEYEQYF.

The CDR3 is CASGTGTDTQYF. Here the CDR3 DNA reads TGTGCCAGCGGAACAGGGACAGATACGCAGTATTTT. The chain uses TRBV5-5 and TRBJ2-3; maybe TRBD1 (6 bases). The CDR3 is 12 amino acids. Germline CDR1 and CDR2: SGHKS and YYEKEE (reference sequence). Between the trimmed V and J ends, which lost 7 bases and 3 bases, there was a span of 9 bases.

V and J are TRBV6-1 and TRBJ1-2; 8 bases are shared with TRBD1. This CDR3 region has 12 residues. Germline assignment: CDR1 MNHNS and CDR2 SASEGT. V was clipped by 6 bases and J by 5 bases; unmatched bases: 2. The CDR3 DNA reads TGTGCCAGCAGAACAGGGGGTTATGGCTACACCTTC. This encodes CASRTGGYGYTF.

This chain joins TRBV7-3 and TRBJ2-2; 7 bases line up with TRBD1. CDR1 and CDR2 (germline): SGHTA, FQGTGA. Trimming at V came to 8 bases and at J to 4 bases, leaving 10 bases not matched to a gene. There are 15 residues in the CDR3. The CDR3 DNA reads TGTGCCAGCCGACAGGGACACCAAATCACCGGGGAGCTGTTTTTT. Translated, it gives CASRQGHQITGELFF.

In DNA, the CDR3 is TGTGCCAGCAGCTTAACTAGCGGGAGTTTTGAGGAGACCCAGTACTTC. Its translation: CASSLTSGSFEETQYF. The J gene is TRBJ2-5, the V gene TRBV7-9; 11 bases line up with TRBD2. Germline lookup yields CDR1 SEHNR and CDR2 FQNEAQ (reference sequence). Trimming at V came to 2 bases and at J to 5 bases, leaving 7 bases not matched to a gene. The CDR3 is made up of 16 amino acids.

The rearrangement uses TRBV28 and TRBJ2-1, with TRBD2 identical over 9 bases. Germline-derived CDR1 and CDR2 are MDHEN and SYDVKM. The V segment lost 8 bases and the J segment 0 bases; nucleotides outside the gene matches: 5. The CDR3 contains 15 residues. The CDR3 loop reads CASGRLADSYNEQFF. CDR3 DNA sequence: TGTGCCAGCGGAAGACTAGCGGACTCCTACAATGAGCAGTTCTTC.

The CDR3 DNA follows: TGCGCCAGCAGTCAATCGGTTTCCGTCCGGGAGAATTCCTACGAGCAGTACTTC. Translation: CASSQSVSVRENSYEQYF. This rearrangement joins TRBV23-1 to TRBJ2-7; D may be TRBD2 (6 bases). TRBV23-1 is annotated as an ORF whose role is uncertain. V lost 0 bases and J lost 1, with 19 bases in between. This CDR3 region has 18 residues.

This chain links TRBV9 with TRBJ1-2, with TRBD1 matching 7 bases. The CDR3 is 18 residues long. After removal of 4 bases from V and 3 bases from J, the junction contained 18 bases not matched to a gene. Germline V gene data show CDR1 as SGDLS and CDR2 as YYNGEE. The CDR3 is CASSSNTQGVLSDYGYTF. CDR3 nucleotides: TGTGCCAGCAGCAGTAACACCCAGGGGGTCCTTTCGGACTATGGCTACACCTTC.

V usage is TRBV28 and J usage is TRBJ2-3; TRBD1 matches at 10 bases. The CDR3 extends over 18 amino acids. Germline CDR1 reads MDHEN; CDR2 reads SYDVKM. The ends lost 2 bases at V and 3 bases at J; junction bases unmatched: 11. CDR3 protein: CASSLRPGTGVGTDTQYF. In DNA form, the CDR3 reads TGTGCCAGCAGTTTACGTCCCGGGACAGGGGTTGGGACAGATACGCAGTATTTT.

The sample holds one count of this clone. This sequence joins TRBV28 and TRBJ1-2; D is perhaps TRBD1 (5 bases). The CDR3 runs to 12 residues. Trimming took off 3 bases at V and 8 bases at J, with 10 bases between the two ends. The germline gives CDR1 MDHEN, CDR2 SYDVKM. The CDR3 reads CASSLGTGGYTF. In DNA form, the CDR3 reads TGTGCCAGCAGTTTGGGAACAGGCGGCTACACCTTC.

This chain uses TRBV11-2 with TRBJ2-1; weak D call: TRBD2 (6 bases). This CDR3 spans 15 amino acids. Germline V gives CDR1 SGHAT, CDR2 FQNNGV. Trimming took off 10 bases at V and 4 bases at J, with 20 bases between the two ends. CDR3 sequence reads: CATLGGARLYNEQFF. CDR3 DNA: TGTGCCACCCTAGGCGGGGCGAGACTATACAATGAGCAGTTCTTC.

The rearrangement uses TRBV28 and TRBJ2-3, with 9 bases fitting TRBD2. Per the germline V gene, CDR1 is MDHEN and CDR2 is SYDVKM. The junction had 13 bases not matched to a gene; V was cut back by 1 base and J by 2 bases. The CDR3 covers 19 residues. CDR3 in DNA: TGTGCCAGCAGTTTATATCTCGGTCGGGCTAGCGGGGCCACAGATACGCAGTATTTT. Protein: CASSLYLGRASGATDTQYF.

The chain is built from TRBV5-4 and TRBJ2-3, with 7 bases lining up with TRBD2. Germline CDR1 reads SGHNT; CDR2 reads YYREEE (reference sequence). Trimming at V came to 0 bases and at J to 6 bases, leaving 13 bases not matched to a gene. The CDR3 has 17 amino acids. The CDR3 coding sequence is TGTGCCAGCAGCTTGGATCCCGTGTCAGCGGGAATGGATACGCAGTATTTT. Translating gives CASSLDPVSAGMDTQYF.

The gene calls are TRBV27 and TRBJ1-4, with 11 bases aligning to TRBD1. The CDR3 is 19 residues long. In germline, CDR1 is MNHEY, CDR2 SMNVEV (reference sequence). V lost 5 bases to trimming and J lost 0 bases; unmatched junction nucleotides: 11. DNA of the CDR3: TGTGCCAGCAGTCCTACCTGGACAGGGGGCGCCGCAACTAATGAAAAACTGTTTTTT. It is translated as CASSPTWTGGAATNEKLFF. Based on the CDR3 plus reference TRBV27 and TRBJ1-4, the full variable domain is EAQVTQNPRYLITVTGKKLTVTCSQNMNHEYMSWYRQDPGLGLRQIYYSMNVEVTDKGDVPEGYKVSRKEKRNFPLILESPSPNQTSLYFCASSPTWTGGAATNEKLFFGSGTQLSVL.

This chain joins TRBV4-1 and TRBJ2-6, with 10 bases lining up with TRBD1. CDR3 length: 16 amino acids. The V and J ends lost 3 bases and 6 bases, in that order; junction bases with no gene match: 5. The V gene's germline CDR1 is MGHRA and CDR2 YSYEKL. The CDR3 DNA reads TGCGCCAGCAGCCAGAGGGGACAGGGGTCGGCCAACGTCCTGACTTTC. This sequence encodes CASSQRGQGSANVLTF.

This clone was recorded once. This sequence joins TRBV2 and TRBJ2-3; 12 positions agree with TRBD2. The CDR3 contains 13 residues. J gave up 5 bases and V 8 bases, and 2 bases lay outside the gene matches. Germline CDR1 and CDR2: SNHLY and FYNNEI. CDR3 sequence reads: CASQGLAGDTQYF. The CDR3 DNA follows: TGTGCCAGCCAGGGACTAGCGGGAGATACGCAGTATTTT.

The chain has TRBV5-4 and TRBJ2-1; the match to TRBD2 covers 9 bases. Looked up from germline, CDR1 is SGHNT and CDR2 is YYREEE (reference sequence). This CDR3 has 17 amino acids. The trim removed 7 bases at V and 8 bases at J, leaving 19 bases unmatched. CDR3 in DNA: TGTGCCAGCTTTTCCCCCAGTACTAGCGGGCTATTGGATGAGCAGTTCTTC. This sequence encodes CASFSPSTSGLLDEQFF.

The chain links TRBV25-1 to TRBJ2-5; D not certain. The CDR3 consists of 13 residues. The germline V gene has CDR1 MGHDK and CDR2 SYGVNS. V was shortened by 5 bases and J by 5 bases, with 12 bases between the two germline ends. DNA of the CDR3: TGTGCCAGCAGTCCTCTAGTTCACGAGACCCAGTACTTC. This codes for CASSPLVHETQYF.

This chain uses TRBV5-1 with TRBJ2-2; a possible D gene is TRBD1 (8 bases). This CDR3 has 15 amino acids. From germline, CDR1 is SGHRS and CDR2 YFSETQ. V shed 3 bases and J shed 7 bases, with 16 bases lying between them. CDR3 in amino acids: CASSSRTGRDGELFF. The CDR3 coding sequence is TGCGCCAGCAGCTCAAGGACAGGGAGGGACGGGGAGCTGTTTTTT.

This clone was recorded once. The V call is TRBV25-1, the J call TRBJ2-1, with 7 nucleotides matching TRBD1. The trim removed 2 bases at V and 7 bases at J, leaving 8 bases unmatched. CDR1 is MGHDK, CDR2 SYGVNS, per germline. This CDR3 spans 15 amino acids. This CDR3 reads CASSEQTGFGNEQFF. The CDR3 DNA reads TGTGCCAGCAGTGAACAGACAGGGTTTGGGAATGAGCAGTTCTTC.

The rearrangement uses TRBV6-6 and TRBJ2-6; no firm D call. Per the germline V gene, CDR1 is MNHNY and CDR2 is SVGAGI (reference sequence). The CDR3 has 16 amino acids. The V and J ends lost 2 bases and 0 bases respectively, with 8 bases between them. The CDR3 DNA is TGTGCCAGCAGTTACCTGGGCAGCTCTGGGGCCAACGTCCTGACTTTC. Translation: CASSYLGSSGANVLTF.

This chain joins TRBV7-2 and TRBJ2-1; TRBD2 agrees at 10 bases. CDR3 length: 15 amino acids. The ends lost 1 base at V and 5 bases at J; junction bases unmatched: 2. The germline V gene encodes CDR1 SGHTA and CDR2 FQGNSA. For the CDR3, the DNA is TGTGCCAGCAGCTTAGGAGGACTAGCGGACAATGAGCAGTTCTTC. Translation: CASSLGGLADNEQFF.